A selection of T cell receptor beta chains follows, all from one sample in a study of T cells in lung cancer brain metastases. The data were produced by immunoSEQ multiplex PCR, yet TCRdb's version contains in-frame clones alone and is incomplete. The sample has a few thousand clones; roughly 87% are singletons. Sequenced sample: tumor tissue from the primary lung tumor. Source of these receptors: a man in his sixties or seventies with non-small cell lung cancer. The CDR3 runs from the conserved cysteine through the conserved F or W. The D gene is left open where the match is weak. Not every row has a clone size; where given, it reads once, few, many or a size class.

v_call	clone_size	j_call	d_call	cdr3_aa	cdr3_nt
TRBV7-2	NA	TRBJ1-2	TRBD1	CASSFTGDNYGYTF	TGTGCCAGCAGCTTTACAGGGGACAACTATGGCTACACCTTC
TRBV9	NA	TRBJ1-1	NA	CASSVGGSSNTEAFF	TGTGCCAGCAGCGTAGGTGGCAGCTCGAACACTGAAGCTTTCTTT
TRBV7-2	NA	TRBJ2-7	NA	CASSLAGPMDEQYF	TGTGCCAGCAGCTTAGCGGGACCCATGGACGAGCAGTACTTC
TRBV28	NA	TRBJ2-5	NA	CASSFEGPLGQETQYF	TGTGCCAGCAGTTTTGAGGGCCCGTTGGGTCAAGAGACCCAGTACTTC
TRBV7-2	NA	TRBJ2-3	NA	CASSLLKSDTQYF	TGTGCCAGCAGCTTATTGAAGTCGGATACGCAGTATTTT
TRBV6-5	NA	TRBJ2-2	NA	CASSLLYTGELFF	TGTGCCAGCAGTTTATTATACACCGGGGAGCTGTTTTTT
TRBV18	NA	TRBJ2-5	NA	CASSYLDPAMGETQYF	TGTGCCAGCTCATATCTAGACCCCGCCATGGGAGAGACCCAGTACTTC
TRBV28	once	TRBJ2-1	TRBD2	CASSQRLAGAYNEQFF	TGTGCCAGCAGTCAAAGACTAGCGGGAGCTTACAATGAGCAGTTCTTC
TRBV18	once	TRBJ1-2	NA	CASSPEGAPFGYTF	TGTGCCAGCTCACCAGAGGGTGCCCCTTTTGGCTACACCTTC
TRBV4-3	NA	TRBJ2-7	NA	CASSQEITVGYEQYF	TGCGCCAGCAGCCAAGAGATCACCGTGGGCTACGAGCAGTACTTC
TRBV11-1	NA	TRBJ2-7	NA	CASSAAYEQYF	TGTGCCAGCAGCGCTGCCTACGAGCAGTACTTC
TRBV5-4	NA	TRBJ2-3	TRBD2	CASTALAGGPDTQYF	TGTGCCAGCACCGCACTAGCGGGGGGCCCAGATACGCAGTATTTT
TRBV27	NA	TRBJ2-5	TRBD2	CASSFDRGVETQYF	TGTGCCAGCAGTTTCGACCGGGGGGTTGAGACCCAGTACTTC
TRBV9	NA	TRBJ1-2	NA	CASSVGGVAGYTF	TGTGCCAGCAGCGTAGGAGGGGTGGCTGGCTACACCTTC
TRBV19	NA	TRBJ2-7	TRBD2	CASSDGTSGFYEQYF	TGTGCCAGTAGCGACGGGACTAGCGGGTTCTACGAGCAGTACTTC
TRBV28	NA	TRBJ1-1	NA	CASSQREGGTEAFF	TGTGCCAGCTCCCAACGAGAGGGAGGGACTGAAGCTTTCTTT
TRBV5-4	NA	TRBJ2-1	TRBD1	CASSLGTGDEQFF	TGTGCCAGCAGCCTTGGGACAGGGGATGAGCAGTTCTTC
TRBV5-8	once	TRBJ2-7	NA	CASSPSLSSYEQYF	TGTGCCAGTAGCCCTAGCCTTAGCTCCTACGAGCAGTACTTC
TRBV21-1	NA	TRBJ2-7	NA	CASSILHTGPLDEQYF	TGTGCCAGCAGCATACTTCATACCGGACCATTAGACGAGCAGTACTTC
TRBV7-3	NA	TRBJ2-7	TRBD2	CASSPSGLAGEQYF	TGTGCCAGCAGCCCGTCGGGGCTAGCGGGAGAACAGTACTTC
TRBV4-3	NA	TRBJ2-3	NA	CASSPGGAGDTQYF	TGCGCCAGCAGCCCAGGGGGGGCCGGAGATACGCAGTATTTT
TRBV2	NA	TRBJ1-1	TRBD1	CASRAGTGNTEAFF	TGTGCCAGCAGGGCCGGGACAGGCAACACTGAAGCTTTCTTT
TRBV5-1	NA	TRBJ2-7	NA	CASSPQGPYEQYF	TGCGCCAGCAGCCCCCAGGGGCCCTACGAGCAGTACTTC
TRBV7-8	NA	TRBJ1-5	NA	CASSPTPGGIGQPQHF	TGTGCCAGCAGCCCTACCCCCGGGGGGATTGGTCAGCCCCAGCATTTT
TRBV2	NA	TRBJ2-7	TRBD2	CASSVASGSLNEQYF	TGTGCCAGCAGTGTGGCTAGCGGGAGTCTCAACGAGCAGTACTTC
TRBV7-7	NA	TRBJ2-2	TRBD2	CASSSSGTGELFF	TGTGCCAGCAGCTCTAGCGGAACCGGGGAGCTGTTTTTT
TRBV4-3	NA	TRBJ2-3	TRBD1	CASSPTKRQGYAGTQYF	TGCGCCAGCAGCCCCACAAAGAGACAGGGTTACGCCGGTACGCAGTATTTT
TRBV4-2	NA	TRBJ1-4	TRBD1	CASSQAVQGVNEKLFF	TGTGCCAGCAGCCAAGCGGTCCAGGGGGTTAATGAAAAACTGTTTTTT
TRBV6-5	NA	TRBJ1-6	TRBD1	CASSYSTGGSPLHF	TGTGCCAGCAGTTACTCGACAGGGGGCTCACCCCTCCACTTT
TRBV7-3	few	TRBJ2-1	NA	CASSLTGGLYNEQFF	TGTGCCAGCAGCTTAACCGGCGGGCTTTACAATGAGCAGTTCTTC
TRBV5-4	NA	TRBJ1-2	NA	CASSLLAREDDGYTF	TGTGCCAGCAGCTTGCTTGCCAGGGAAGACGATGGCTACACCTTC
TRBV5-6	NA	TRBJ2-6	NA	CASSGGISGANVLTF	TGTGCCAGCAGCGGCGGAATTTCTGGGGCCAACGTCCTGACTTTC
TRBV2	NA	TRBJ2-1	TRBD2	CASTTSTSGLEQFF	TGTGCCAGCACCACATCGACTAGCGGGCTTGAGCAGTTCTTC
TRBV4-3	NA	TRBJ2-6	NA	CASSQALTGYLGANVLTF	TGCGCCAGCAGCCAAGCACTTACCGGTTACTTGGGGGCCAACGTCCTGACTTTC
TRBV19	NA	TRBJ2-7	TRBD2	CASVGGPMNEQYF	TGTGCCAGTGTGGGAGGGCCGATGAACGAGCAGTACTTC
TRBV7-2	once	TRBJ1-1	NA	CASSSGQTGAEAFF	TGTGCCAGCAGCTCCGGACAGACGGGCGCTGAAGCTTTCTTT
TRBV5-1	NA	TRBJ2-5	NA	CASSLAPGVGQETQYF	TGCGCCAGCAGCTTGGCACCGGGAGTGGGCCAAGAGACCCAGTACTTC
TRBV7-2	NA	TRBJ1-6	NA	CASSSTGTSYNSPLHF	TGTGCCAGCAGCTCCACAGGGACATCCTATAATTCACCCCTCCACTTT
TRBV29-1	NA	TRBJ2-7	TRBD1	CSARTGPYEQYF	TGCAGCGCTAGGACAGGCCCCTACGAGCAGTACTTC
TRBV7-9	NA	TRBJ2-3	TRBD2	CASSPGLAGLDTQYF	TGTGCCAGCAGCCCAGGACTAGCGGGGTTAGATACGCAGTATTTT
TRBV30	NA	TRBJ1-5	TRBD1	CAWAGDRDQPQHF	TGTGCCTGGGCGGGGGACAGAGATCAGCCCCAGCATTTT
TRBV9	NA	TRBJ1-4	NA	CASSDRRAGGEKLFF	TGTGCCAGCAGCGACCGTCGGGCCGGAGGCGAAAAACTGTTTTTT
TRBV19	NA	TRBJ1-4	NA	CASSIIPWGEKLFF	TGTGCCAGTAGTATAATCCCCTGGGGTGAAAAACTGTTTTTT
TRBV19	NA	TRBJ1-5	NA	CASSTARGNQPQHF	TGTGCCAGTAGTACGGCAAGGGGCAATCAGCCCCAGCATTTT
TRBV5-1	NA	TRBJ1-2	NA	CASSLGSDRRASYGYTF	TGCGCCAGCAGCTTGGGTTCCGACAGAAGGGCCTCCTATGGCTACACCTTC
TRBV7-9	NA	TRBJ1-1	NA	CASKTVNTEAFF	TGTGCCAGCAAAACAGTGAACACTGAAGCTTTCTTT
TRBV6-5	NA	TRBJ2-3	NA	CASSSWGGDTQYF	TGTGCCAGCAGTTCATGGGGCGGAGATACGCAGTATTTT
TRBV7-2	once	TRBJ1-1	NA	CASSSRSEGAVNTEAFF	TGTGCCAGCAGCTCCCGGAGTGAGGGCGCGGTAAACACTGAAGCTTTCTTT
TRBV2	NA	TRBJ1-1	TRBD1	CASTKTGGRTEAFF	TGTGCCAGCACTAAAACAGGGGGAAGGACTGAAGCTTTCTTT
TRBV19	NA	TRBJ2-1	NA	CASSVGLPNEQFF	TGTGCCAGTAGTGTGGGACTCCCCAATGAGCAGTTCTTC
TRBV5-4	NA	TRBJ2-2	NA	CASSLALGGARSGELFF	TGTGCCAGCAGCTTGGCGTTAGGGGGGGCGCGCAGCGGGGAGCTGTTTTTT
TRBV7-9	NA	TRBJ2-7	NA	CASSLVGDVEQYF	TGTGCCAGCAGCTTAGTTGGAGATGTCGAGCAGTACTTC
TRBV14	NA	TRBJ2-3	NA	CASSQARTDTQYF	TGTGCCAGCAGCCAAGCGAGGACAGATACGCAGTATTTT
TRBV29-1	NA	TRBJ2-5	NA	CSVDTYKETQYF	TGCAGCGTTGACACTTATAAAGAGACCCAGTACTTC
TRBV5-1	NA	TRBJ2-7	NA	CASSLEQGPYEQYF	TGCGCCAGCAGCTTGGAACAGGGTCCATACGAGCAGTACTTC